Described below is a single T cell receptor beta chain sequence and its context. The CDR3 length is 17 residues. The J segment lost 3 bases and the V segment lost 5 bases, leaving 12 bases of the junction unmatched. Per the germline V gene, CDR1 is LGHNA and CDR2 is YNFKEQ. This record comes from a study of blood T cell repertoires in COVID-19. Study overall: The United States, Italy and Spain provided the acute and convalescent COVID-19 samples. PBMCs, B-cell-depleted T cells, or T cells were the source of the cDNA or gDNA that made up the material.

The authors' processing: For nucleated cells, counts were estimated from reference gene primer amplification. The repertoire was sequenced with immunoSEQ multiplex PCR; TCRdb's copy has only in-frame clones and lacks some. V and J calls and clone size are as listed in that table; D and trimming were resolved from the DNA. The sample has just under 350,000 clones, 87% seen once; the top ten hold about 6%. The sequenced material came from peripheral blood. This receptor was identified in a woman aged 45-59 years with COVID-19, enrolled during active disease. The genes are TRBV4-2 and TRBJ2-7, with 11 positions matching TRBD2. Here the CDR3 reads CASSKGVAGGRGYEQYF. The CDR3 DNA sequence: TGTGCCAGCAGCAAAGGGGTAGCGGGAGGGAGGGGCTACGAGCAGTACTTC.